The rows below give T cell receptor beta chains drawn from one sample of a study of cytomegalovirus exposure and HLA in healthy donors. The assay was immunoSEQ multiplex PCR, and TCRdb's table has in-frame clones only and misses some. This sample has tens of thousands of clones, with just under 95% found just once. The specimen was PBMCs. The source is a man aged 18 to 30 in good health and CMV-seropositive. Both conserved end residues are part of each CDR3. The order of the fields is J gene, clone size, V gene, D gene, CDR3 DNA, CDR3 protein. A D gene is named only where the DNA matches it firmly. Only part of the rows carry a size: once, few, many, or a class if the clone is expanded.

TRBJ1-6 NA TRBV5-8 TRBD1 TGTGCCAGCAGCTCCCCGGGACAGGGAAATTCACCCCTCCACTTT CASSSPGQGNSPLHF
TRBJ1-2 NA TRBV6-1 TRBD1 TGTGCCAGCAGCGAGCCGGGACAGCGCCCCGGGGGCTACACCTTC CASSEPGQRPGGYTF
TRBJ2-7 NA TRBV15 NA TGTGCCACCAGCAGGGTCGACTTGTACGAGCAGTACTTC CATSRVDLYEQYF
TRBJ2-1 NA TRBV10-3 NA TGTGCCATCCTCTCATCGGCGGGCACGTTCTTC CAILSSAGTFF
TRBJ2-4 NA TRBV28 NA TGTGCCAGCAGTTTATATCTCTCCGAGCAAGAAAACATTCAGTACTTC CASSLYLSEQENIQYF
TRBJ2-6 NA TRBV15 NA TGTGCCACCAGCAGAGATGTCGGGGGAGAGGCTGGGGCCAACGTCCTGACTTTC CATSRDVGGEAGANVLTF
TRBJ2-7 NA TRBV11-2 TRBD2 TGTGCCAGCAGCTTAGTGCCAGCGGGGCCTCTCTACGAGCAGTACTTC CASSLVPAGPLYEQYF
TRBJ2-1 NA TRBV4-1 NA TGCGCCAGCAGCCAAGAGAGGCTACACAATGAGCAGTTCTTC CASSQERLHNEQFF
TRBJ2-7 NA TRBV28 NA TGTGCCAGCAGTTTTTCTCGGTCCTATACTAGCTTTGCTTTCTACGAGCAGTACTTC CASSFSRSYTSFAFYEQYF
TRBJ2-7 NA TRBV6-1 TRBD1 TGTGCCACCAGGGACAGGGGGGTCACGGAGCAGTACTTC CATRDRGVTEQYF
TRBJ2-4 NA TRBV27 TRBD2 TGTGCCAGCAGTTTAACGGCGGTAGCGGGAGGGATGAACATTCAGTACTTC CASSLTAVAGGMNIQYF
TRBJ2-3 NA TRBV18 TRBD2 TGTGCCAGCTCACCACTTTCGGGAGGGCCCCCAAGCACAGATACGCAGTATTTT CASSPLSGGPPSTDTQYF
TRBJ2-5 NA TRBV19 NA TGTGCCAGTTCCCCGGGAATTCCCCAAGGGACCCAGTACTTC CASSPGIPQGTQYF
TRBJ1-1 NA TRBV4-1 TRBD1 TGCGCCAGCAGCCAGGGACAGGGTTTCACTGAAGCTTTCTTT CASSQGQGFTEAFF
TRBJ1-5 NA TRBV19 TRBD1 TGTGCCAGTAGTACGGAGGGACAGTCCTATAGCAATCAGCCCCAGCATTTT CASSTEGQSYSNQPQHF
TRBJ2-7 NA TRBV5-1 NA TGCGCCAGCAGCGCTACAGCCTACGAGCAGTACTTC CASSATAYEQYF
TRBJ1-4 NA TRBV4-1 TRBD1 TGCGCCAGCAGCCAAGTCGGAGGCAGGGGGCCCACGGTGTTTTTT CASSQVGGRGPTVFF
TRBJ2-4 NA TRBV7-2 NA TGTGCCAGCAGCCCCGGACTAGCCAAAAACATTCAGTACTTC CASSPGLAKNIQYF
TRBJ1-2 NA TRBV4-3 NA TGCGCCAGCAGCCCTGGACAGCCCTATGGCTACACCTTC CASSPGQPYGYTF
TRBJ2-1 NA TRBV6-4 TRBD2 TGTGCCAGCAGTGCCGAAACGGGACTATACAATGAGCAGTTCTTC CASSAETGLYNEQFF
TRBJ1-1 NA TRBV23-1 TRBD1 TGCGCCAGCAGTCTACGCCTCGTTCGGGACAGGGCCAAGGCTTTCTTT CASSLRLVRDRAKAFF
TRBJ1-2 NA TRBV18 NA TGTGCCAGCTCACCCCCCAAATCCAACTATGGCTACACCTTC CASSPPKSNYGYTF
TRBJ2-7 NA TRBV10-3 NA TGTGCCATCAGTGAGGGCCGCCACGAGCAGTACTTC CAISEGRHEQYF
TRBJ2-7 NA TRBV7-2 NA TGTGCCAGCAGCTGGGCTCCGGGGAACTACGAGCAGTACTTC CASSWAPGNYEQYF
TRBJ1-5 NA TRBV6-5 NA TGTGCCAGCAGTACCATAGGGGGTAGTCAGCCCCAGCATTTT CASSTIGGSQPQHF
TRBJ1-4 NA TRBV6-6 NA TGTGCCAGCAGTTTGGGACAAAATGAAAAACTGTTTTTT CASSLGQNEKLFF
TRBJ1-4 NA TRBV4-1 TRBD1 TGCGCCAGCAGCACCGGGACAGGGGTTGGGGAAAAACTGTTTTTT CASSTGTGVGEKLFF
TRBJ2-3 NA TRBV6-1 NA TGTGCCAGCAGTGAAGCGCCAGGGCCAGATACGCAGTATTTT CASSEAPGPDTQYF
TRBJ1-2 NA TRBV7-2 NA TGTGCCAGCAGCTTAGGGGCCACGACTAACTATGGCTACACCTTC CASSLGATTNYGYTF
TRBJ2-7 NA TRBV27 TRBD2 TGTGCCAGCAAAGGACTAGCGGGCAACTACGAGCAGTACTTC CASKGLAGNYEQYF
TRBJ2-1 NA TRBV6-5 NA TGTGCCAGCAGTTACTCGACAGGGAGGAATGAGCAGTTCTTC CASSYSTGRNEQFF
TRBJ1-1 once TRBV28 TRBD1 TGTGCCAGCAGCCCTCCGACCAGGGGGCGAGGGAACACTGAAGCTTTCTTT CASSPPTRGRGNTEAFF
TRBJ2-7 NA TRBV27 TRBD1 TGTGCCAGCAGTCCCGGACAGGGGTTTTACGAGCAGTACTTC CASSPGQGFYEQYF
TRBJ1-4 NA TRBV6-5 NA TGTGCCAGCAGTTTCGGGGAGACTAATGAAAAACTGTTTTTT CASSFGETNEKLFF
TRBJ2-1 NA TRBV28 TRBD2 TGTGCCAGCAGTTTAGGCGGGGGGGTGCTGGATGAGCAGTTCTTC CASSLGGGVLDEQFF
TRBJ2-7 NA TRBV5-1 TRBD1 TGCGCCAGCAGCTCCGGGACAGCCGGAGGCGAGCAGTACTTC CASSSGTAGGEQYF
TRBJ2-7 NA TRBV28 TRBD1 TGTGCCAGCGTCGGTTTAGGACTTAGACAGGGGGTGATTTCTCCAACCTACGAGCAGTACTTC CASVGLGLRQGVISPTYEQYF
TRBJ2-7 NA TRBV7-2 NA TGTGCCAGCAGCCTTAGGCGCGGCACCACCGAGCAGTACTTC CASSLRRGTTEQYF
TRBJ1-2 once TRBV19 NA TGTGCCAGTAGCCTTCTCCTGCCGGGAGTCTATGGCTACACCTTC CASSLLLPGVYGYTF
TRBJ2-7 NA TRBV6-5 TRBD1 TGTGCCAGCAGGAAGGGACAGGGGGCTTACGAGCAGTACTTC CASRKGQGAYEQYF
TRBJ2-1 once TRBV19 NA TGTGCCAGTAGTAACCGGCCCCCCAGGGCGCCAAGTGACAATGAGCAGTTCTTC CASSNRPPRAPSDNEQFF
TRBJ2-2 NA TRBV29-1 NA TGCAGCGTTGAAACGACGGGCGGGGAGCTGTTTTTT CSVETTGGELFF
TRBJ1-5 NA TRBV30 TRBD1 TGTGCCTGGAGTGTTAGTGACAGGGGCACCTATAGCAATCAGCCCCAGCATTTT CAWSVSDRGTYSNQPQHF
TRBJ2-2 NA TRBV6-6 TRBD2 TGTGCCAGCAGGGGGACTAGCGGTTTGAACACCGGGGAGCTGTTTTTT CASRGTSGLNTGELFF
TRBJ2-2 NA TRBV18 NA TGTGCCAGCTCACCCCAATTGAACACCGGGGAGCTGTTTTTT CASSPQLNTGELFF
TRBJ2-2 NA TRBV5-4 TRBD1 TGTGCCAGCAGCTCCGGACAGGGAGGAGCGCGCGGGGAGCTGTTTTTT CASSSGQGGARGELFF
TRBJ2-3 NA TRBV9 NA TGTGCCAGCAGCGCAGAGACAGATTCCACAGATACGCAGTATTTT CASSAETDSTDTQYF
TRBJ2-3 NA TRBV5-1 NA TGCGCCAGCAGCCTGGGTGGGGGCATCGATACGCAGTATTTT CASSLGGGIDTQYF